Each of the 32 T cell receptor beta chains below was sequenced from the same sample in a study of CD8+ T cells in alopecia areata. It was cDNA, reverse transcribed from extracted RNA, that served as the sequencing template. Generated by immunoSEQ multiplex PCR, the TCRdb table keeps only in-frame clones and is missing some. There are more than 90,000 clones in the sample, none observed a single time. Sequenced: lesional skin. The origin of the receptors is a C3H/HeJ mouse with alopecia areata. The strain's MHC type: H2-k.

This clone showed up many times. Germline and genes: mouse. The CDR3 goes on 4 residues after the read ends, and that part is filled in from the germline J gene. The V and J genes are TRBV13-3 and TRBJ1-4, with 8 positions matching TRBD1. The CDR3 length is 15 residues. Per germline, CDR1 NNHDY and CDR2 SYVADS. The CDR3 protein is CASSDAQGAGERLFF. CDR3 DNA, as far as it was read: TGTGCCAGCAGTGATGCCCAGGGGGCAGGCGAA.

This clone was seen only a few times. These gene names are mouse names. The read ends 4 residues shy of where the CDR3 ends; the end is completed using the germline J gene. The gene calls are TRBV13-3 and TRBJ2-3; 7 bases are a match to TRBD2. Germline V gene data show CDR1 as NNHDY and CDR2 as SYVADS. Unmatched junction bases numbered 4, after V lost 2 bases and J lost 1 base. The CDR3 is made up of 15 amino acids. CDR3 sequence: CASSERWGGAETLYF. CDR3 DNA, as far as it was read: TGTGCCAGCAGTGAGAGGTGGGGGGGTGCAGAA.

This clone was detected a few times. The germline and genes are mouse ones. The part of the CDR3 DNA that was read is TGTGCCAGCAGTGGACAGGGAGCAAACACCGGG. Translating it yields CASSGQGANTG. The entire CDR3 protein reads CASSGQGANTGQLYF. This chain links TRBV13-1 with TRBJ2-2; 7 positions agree with TRBD1. The read ends 4 residues early relative to the CDR3; the germline J gene fills the gap. The CDR3 covers 15 residues. V shed 3 bases, J shed 0 bases, and the junction held 2 bases outside the gene matches. Per the germline V gene, CDR1 is NSHNY and CDR2 is SYGAGN.

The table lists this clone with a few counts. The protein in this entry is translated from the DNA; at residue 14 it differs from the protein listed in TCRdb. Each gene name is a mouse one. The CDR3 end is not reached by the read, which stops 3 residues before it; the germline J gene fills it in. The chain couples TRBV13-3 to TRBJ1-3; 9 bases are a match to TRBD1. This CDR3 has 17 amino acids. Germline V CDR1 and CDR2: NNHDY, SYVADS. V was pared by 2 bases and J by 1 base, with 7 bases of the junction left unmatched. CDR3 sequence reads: CASSERLGTGSGNTLYF. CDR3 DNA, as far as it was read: TGTGCCAGCAGTGAAAGACTGGGGACAGGGTCTGGAAATACG.

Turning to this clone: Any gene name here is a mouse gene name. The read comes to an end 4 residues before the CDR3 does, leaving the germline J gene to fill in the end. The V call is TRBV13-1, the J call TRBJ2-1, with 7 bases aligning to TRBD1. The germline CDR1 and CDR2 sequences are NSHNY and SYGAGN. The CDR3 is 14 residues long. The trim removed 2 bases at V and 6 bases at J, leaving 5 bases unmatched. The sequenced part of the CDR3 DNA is TGTGCCAGCAGTGAGCACAGGGGCGGTGCT. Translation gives CASSEHRGGA. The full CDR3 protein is CASSEHRGGAEQFF.

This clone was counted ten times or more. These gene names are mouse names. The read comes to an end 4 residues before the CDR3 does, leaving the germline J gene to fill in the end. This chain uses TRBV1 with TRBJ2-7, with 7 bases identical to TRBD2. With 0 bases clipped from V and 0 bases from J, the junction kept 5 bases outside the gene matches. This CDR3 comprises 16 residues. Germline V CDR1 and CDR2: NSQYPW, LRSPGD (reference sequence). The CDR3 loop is CTCSAEGRGGSYEQYF. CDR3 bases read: TGCACCTGCAGTGCAGAAGGCCGGGGGGGCTCCTAT.

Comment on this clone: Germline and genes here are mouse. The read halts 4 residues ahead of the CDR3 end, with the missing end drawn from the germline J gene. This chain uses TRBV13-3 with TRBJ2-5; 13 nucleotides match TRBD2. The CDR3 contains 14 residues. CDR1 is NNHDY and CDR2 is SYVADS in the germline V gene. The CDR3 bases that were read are TGTGCCAGCACCGGACTGGGGGGGCGCGAC. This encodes CASTGLGGRD. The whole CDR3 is CASTGLGGRDTQYF.

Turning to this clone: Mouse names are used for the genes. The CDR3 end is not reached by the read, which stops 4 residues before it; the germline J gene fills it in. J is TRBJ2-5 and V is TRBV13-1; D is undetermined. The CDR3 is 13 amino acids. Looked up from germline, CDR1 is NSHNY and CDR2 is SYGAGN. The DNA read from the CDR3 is TGTGCCAGCAGTGATGCCCAGAAAGAC. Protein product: CASSDAQKD. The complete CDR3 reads CASSDAQKDTQYF.

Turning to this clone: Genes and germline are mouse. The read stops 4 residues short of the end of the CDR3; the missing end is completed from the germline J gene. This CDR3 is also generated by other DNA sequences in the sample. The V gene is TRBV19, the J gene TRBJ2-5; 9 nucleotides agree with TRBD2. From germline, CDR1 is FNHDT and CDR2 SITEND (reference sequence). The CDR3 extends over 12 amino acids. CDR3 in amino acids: CASSGTGDTQYF. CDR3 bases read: TGTGCCAGCAGCGGGACTGGGGAC.

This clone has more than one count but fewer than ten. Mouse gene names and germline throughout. CDR3 protein: CASSFDWGINTGQLYF. The CDR3 DNA, read in part, is TGTGCCAGCAGTTTCGACTGGGGGATAAACACCGGG. The V gene is TRBV19, the J gene TRBJ2-2; 9 nucleotides agree with TRBD2. The read is 4 residues too short to cover the CDR3 end, so that end is filled in from the germline J gene. The CDR3 loop spans 16 amino acids. The V segment lost 4 bases and the J segment 1 base; nucleotides outside the gene matches: 5. Looked up from germline, CDR1 is FNHDT and CDR2 is SITEND (reference sequence).

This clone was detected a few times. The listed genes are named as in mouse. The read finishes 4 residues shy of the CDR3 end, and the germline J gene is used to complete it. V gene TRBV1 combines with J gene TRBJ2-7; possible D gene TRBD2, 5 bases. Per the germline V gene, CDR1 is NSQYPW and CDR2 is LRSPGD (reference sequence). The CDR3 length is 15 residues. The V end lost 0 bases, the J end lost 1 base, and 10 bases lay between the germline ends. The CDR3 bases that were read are TGCACCTGCAGTGCAGATAGGTTGGGGTCCTAT. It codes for CTCSADRLGSY. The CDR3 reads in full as CTCSADRLGSYEQYF.

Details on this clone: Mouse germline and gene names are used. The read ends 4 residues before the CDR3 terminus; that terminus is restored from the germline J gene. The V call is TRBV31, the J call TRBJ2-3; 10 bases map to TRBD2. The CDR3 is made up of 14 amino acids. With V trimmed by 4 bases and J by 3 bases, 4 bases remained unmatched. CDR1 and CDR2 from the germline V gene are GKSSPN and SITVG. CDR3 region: CAWKDWGEAETLYF. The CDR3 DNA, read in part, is TGTGCCTGGAAAGACTGGGGGGAGGCAGAA.

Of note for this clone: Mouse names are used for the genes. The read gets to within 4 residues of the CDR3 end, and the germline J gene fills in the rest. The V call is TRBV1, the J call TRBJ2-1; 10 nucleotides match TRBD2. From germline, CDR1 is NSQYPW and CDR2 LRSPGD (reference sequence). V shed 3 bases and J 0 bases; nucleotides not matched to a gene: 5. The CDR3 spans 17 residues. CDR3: CTCSATGTGVNYAEQFF. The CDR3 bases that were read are TGCACCTGCAGTGCCACCGGGACTGGGGTTAACTATGCT.

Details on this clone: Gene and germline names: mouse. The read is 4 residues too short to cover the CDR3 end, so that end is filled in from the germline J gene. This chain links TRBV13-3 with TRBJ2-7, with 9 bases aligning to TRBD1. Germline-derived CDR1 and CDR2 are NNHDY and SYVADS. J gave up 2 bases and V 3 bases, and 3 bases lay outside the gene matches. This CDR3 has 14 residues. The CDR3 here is CASSGDRDAYEQYF. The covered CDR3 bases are TGTGCCAGCAGTGGGGACAGGGACGCCTAT.

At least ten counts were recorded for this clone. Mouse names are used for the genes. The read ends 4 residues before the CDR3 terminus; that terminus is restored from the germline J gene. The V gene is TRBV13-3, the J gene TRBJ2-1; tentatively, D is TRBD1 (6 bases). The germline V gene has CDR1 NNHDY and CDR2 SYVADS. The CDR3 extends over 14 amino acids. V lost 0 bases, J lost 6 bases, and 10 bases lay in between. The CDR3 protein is CASSDAGTSAEQFF. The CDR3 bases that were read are TGTGCCAGCAGTGATGCAGGGACATCTGCT.

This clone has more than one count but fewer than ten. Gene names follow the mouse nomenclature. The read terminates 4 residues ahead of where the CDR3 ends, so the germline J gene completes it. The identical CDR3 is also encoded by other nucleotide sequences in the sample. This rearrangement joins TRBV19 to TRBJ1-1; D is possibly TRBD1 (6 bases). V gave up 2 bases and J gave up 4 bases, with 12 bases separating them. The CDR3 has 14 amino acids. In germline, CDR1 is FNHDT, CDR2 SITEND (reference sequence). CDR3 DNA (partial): TGTGCCAGCAGTATCGGGGGGCGCGGCACA. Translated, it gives CASSIGGRGT. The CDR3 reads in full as CASSIGGRGTEVFF. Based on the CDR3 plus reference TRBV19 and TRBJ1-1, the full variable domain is GGIITQTPKFLIGQEGQKLTLKCQQNFNHDTMYWYRQDSGKGLRLIYYSITENDLQKGDLSEGYDASREKKSSFSLTVTSAQKNEMAVFLCASSIGGRGTEVFFGKGTRLTVV.

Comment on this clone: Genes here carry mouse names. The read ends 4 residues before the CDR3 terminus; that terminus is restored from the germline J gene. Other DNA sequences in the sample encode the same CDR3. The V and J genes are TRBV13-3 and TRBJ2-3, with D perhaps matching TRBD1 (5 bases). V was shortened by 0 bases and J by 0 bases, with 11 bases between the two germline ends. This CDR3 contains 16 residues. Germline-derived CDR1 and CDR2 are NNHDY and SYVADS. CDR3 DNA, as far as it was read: TGTGCCAGCAGTGATGCGGGAGGGGTTAGTGCAGAA. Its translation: CASSDAGGVSAE. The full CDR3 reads CASSDAGGVSAETLYF.

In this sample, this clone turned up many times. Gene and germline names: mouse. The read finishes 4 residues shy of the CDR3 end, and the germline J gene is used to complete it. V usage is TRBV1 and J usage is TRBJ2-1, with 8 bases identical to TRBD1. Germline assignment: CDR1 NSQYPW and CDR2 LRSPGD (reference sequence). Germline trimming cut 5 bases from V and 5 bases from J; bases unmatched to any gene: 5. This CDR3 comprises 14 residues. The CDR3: CTCSWTGRDAEQFF. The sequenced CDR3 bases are TGCACCTGCAGTTGGACAGGGAGGGATGCT.

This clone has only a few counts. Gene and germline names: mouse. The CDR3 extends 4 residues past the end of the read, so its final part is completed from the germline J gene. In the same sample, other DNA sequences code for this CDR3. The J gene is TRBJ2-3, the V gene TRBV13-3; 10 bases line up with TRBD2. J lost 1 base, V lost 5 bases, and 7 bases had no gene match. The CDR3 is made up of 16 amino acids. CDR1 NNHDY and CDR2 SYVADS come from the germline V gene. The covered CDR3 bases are TGTGCCAGCAGCCCCGGACTGGGGGAAGGTGCAGAA. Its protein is CASSPGLGEGAE. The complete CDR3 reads CASSPGLGEGAETLYF.

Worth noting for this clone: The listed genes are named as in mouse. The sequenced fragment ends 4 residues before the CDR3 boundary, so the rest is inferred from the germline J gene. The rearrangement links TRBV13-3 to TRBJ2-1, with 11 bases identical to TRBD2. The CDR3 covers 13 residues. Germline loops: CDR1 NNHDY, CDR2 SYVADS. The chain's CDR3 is CASRDWGAPEQFF. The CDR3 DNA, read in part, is TGTGCCAGCAGGGACTGGGGGGCCCCT.

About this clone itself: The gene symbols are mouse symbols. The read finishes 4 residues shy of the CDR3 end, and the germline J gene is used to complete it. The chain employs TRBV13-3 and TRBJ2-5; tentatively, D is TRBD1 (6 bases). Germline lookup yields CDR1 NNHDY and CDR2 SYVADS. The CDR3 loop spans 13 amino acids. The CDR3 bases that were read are TGTGCCAGCAGACAGGGAGGGAAAGAC. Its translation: CASRQGGKD. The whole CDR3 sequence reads CASRQGGKDTQYF. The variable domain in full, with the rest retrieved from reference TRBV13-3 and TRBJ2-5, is EAAVTQSPRSKVAVTGGKVTLSCHQTNNHDYMYWYRQDTGHGLRLIHYSYVADSTEKGDIPDGYKASRPSQENFSLILELASLSQTAVYFCASRQGGKDTQYFGPGTRLLVL.

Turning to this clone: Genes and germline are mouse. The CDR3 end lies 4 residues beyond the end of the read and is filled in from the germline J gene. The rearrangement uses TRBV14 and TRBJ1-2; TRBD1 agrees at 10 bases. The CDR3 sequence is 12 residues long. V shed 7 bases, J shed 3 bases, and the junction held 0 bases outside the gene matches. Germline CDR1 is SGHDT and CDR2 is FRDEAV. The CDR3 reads CASGTGDSDYTF. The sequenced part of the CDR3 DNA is TGTGCCAGCGGGACAGGGGACTCC.

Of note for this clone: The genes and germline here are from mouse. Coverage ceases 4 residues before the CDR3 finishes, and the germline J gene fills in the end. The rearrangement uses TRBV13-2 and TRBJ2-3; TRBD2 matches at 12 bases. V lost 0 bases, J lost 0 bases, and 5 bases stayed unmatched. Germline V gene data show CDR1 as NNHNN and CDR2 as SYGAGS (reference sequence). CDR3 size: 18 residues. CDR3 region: CASGDAWGLGGSAETLYF. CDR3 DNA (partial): TGTGCCAGCGGTGATGCATGGGGACTGGGGGGAAGTGCAGAA.

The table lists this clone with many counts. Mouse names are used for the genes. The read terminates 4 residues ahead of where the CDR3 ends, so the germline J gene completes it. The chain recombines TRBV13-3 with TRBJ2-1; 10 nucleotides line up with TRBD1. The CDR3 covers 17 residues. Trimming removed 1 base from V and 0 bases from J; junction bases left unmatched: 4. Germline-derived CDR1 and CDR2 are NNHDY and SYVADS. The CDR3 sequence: CASSDPGQGYNYAEQFF. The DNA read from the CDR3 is TGTGCCAGCAGTGATCCGGGACAGGGGTATAACTATGCT.

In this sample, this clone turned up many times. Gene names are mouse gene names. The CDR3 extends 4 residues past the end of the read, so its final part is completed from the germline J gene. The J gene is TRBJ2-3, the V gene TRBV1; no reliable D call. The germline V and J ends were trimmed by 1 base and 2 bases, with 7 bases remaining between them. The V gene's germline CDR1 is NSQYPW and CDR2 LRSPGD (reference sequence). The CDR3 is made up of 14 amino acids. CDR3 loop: CTCSAGLFAETLYF. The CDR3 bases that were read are TGCACCTGCAGTGCAGGACTATTTGCAGAA.

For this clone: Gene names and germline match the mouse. CDR3 protein: CTCSPQGAGAEQFF. CDR3 DNA (partial): TGCACCTGCAGTCCTCAGGGGGCGGGGGCT. The chain has TRBV1 and TRBJ2-1, with TRBD1 identical over 8 bases. Read sequence stops 4 residues before the CDR3 end, and the germline J gene provides the missing end. CDR1 NSQYPW and CDR2 LRSPGD come from the germline V gene (reference sequence). The CDR3 has 14 residues. The variable domain in full, completed from reference TRBV1 and TRBJ2-1, reads VTLLEQNPRWRLVPRGQAVNLRCILKNSQYPWMSWYQQDLQKQLQWLFTLRSPGDKEVKSLPGADYLATRVTDTELRLQVANMSQGRTLYCTCSPQGAGAEQFFGPGTRLTVL.

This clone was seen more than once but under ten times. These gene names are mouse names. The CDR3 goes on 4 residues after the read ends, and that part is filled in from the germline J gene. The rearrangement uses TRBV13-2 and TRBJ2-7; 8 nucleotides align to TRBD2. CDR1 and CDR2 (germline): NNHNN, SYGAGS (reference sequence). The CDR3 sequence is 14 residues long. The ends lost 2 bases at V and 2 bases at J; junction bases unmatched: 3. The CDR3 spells CASGESWGAYEQYF. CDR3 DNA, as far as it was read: TGTGCCAGCGGTGAGTCCTGGGGGGCCTAT.

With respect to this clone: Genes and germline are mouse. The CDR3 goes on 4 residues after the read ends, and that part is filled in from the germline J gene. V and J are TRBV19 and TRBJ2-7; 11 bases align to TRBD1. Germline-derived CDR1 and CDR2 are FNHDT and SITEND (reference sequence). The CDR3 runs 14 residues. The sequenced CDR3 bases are TGTGCCAGCAGTCACCGGGACAGGGGGAAT. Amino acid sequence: CASSHRDRGN. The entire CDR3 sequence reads CASSHRDRGNEQYF.

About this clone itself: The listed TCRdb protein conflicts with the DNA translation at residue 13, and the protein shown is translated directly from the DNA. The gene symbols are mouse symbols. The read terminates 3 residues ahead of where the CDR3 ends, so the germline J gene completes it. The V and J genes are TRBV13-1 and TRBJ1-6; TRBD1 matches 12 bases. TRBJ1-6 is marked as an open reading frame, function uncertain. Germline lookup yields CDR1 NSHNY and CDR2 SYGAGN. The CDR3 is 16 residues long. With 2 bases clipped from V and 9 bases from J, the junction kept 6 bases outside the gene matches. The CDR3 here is CASSEGGQGAGSPLYF. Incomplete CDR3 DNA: TGTGCCAGCAGTGAGGGGGGACAGGGGGCTGGTTCGCCC.

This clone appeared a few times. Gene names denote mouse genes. This chain's CDR3 is CASGDLTGGSAETLYF. CDR3 bases read: TGTGCCAGCGGTGATTTAACTGGGGGTAGTGCAGAA. The chain joins TRBV13-2 to TRBJ2-3; 8 nucleotides align to TRBD2. The sequenced fragment ends 4 residues before the CDR3 boundary, so the rest is inferred from the germline J gene. V gave up 1 base and J gave up 0 bases; unmatched junction bases: 4. CDR1 is NNHNN and CDR2 is SYGAGS in the germline V gene (reference sequence). CDR3 length: 16 amino acids.

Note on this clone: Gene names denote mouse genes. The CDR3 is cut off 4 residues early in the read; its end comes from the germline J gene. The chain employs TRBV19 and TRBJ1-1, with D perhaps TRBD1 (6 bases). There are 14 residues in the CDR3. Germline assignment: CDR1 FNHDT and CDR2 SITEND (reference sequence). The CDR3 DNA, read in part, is TGTGCCAGCAGTCCCCTTCCGGGACAAACA. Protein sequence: CASSPLPGQT. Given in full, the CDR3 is CASSPLPGQTEVFF. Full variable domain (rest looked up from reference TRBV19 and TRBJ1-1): GGIITQTPKFLIGQEGQKLTLKCQQNFNHDTMYWYRQDSGKGLRLIYYSITENDLQKGDLSEGYDASREKKSSFSLTVTSAQKNEMAVFLCASSPLPGQTEVFFGKGTRLTVV.

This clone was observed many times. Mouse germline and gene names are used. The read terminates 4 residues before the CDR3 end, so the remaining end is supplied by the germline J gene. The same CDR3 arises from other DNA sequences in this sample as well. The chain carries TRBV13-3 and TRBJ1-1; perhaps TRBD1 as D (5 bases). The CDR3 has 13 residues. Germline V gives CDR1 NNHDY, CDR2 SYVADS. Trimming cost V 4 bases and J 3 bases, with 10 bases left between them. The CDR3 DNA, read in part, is TGTGCCAGCAGTCCTCAGGGAGACACA. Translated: CASSPQGDT. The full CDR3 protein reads CASSPQGDTEVFF.